The sequence of this T cell receptor beta chain was determined in a study of blood T cells in healthy people across ages. Whole-study context: Template-switching capture recovered about one barcoded beta molecule per two T cells. Findings and caveats of the study: While age rose, TCR beta diversity per million T cells dropped in a roughly linear way.

Each donor was a healthy Caucasian individual from Russia, aged about 6 to 100. This clonotype was picked up a small number of times. Its antigen remains unidentified. This CDR3 contains 13 residues. CDR1 and CDR2 (germline): SGHDN, FVKESK. V shed 1 base and J shed 3 bases, with 6 bases lying between them. Primers used in a second PCR of about 6 to 11 cycles were a sample-barcoded 5' primer and a J-beta primer mix. The yield of each sample was at least 2.5 million CDR3-containing paired-end reads. A single record per CDR3 protein comes from TCRdb applying MiXCR to the 5' RACE reads. The sample contains hundreds of thousands of distinct CDR3 sequences, roughly 21% of which appear only once.

The receptor was derived from a man between 65 and 85 years old in good health. V is TRBV14 and J is TRBJ2-5, with no clear D. Sample: blood. The CDR3 here is CASSQGAKETQYF. In DNA form, the CDR3 reads TGTGCCAGCAGCCAAGGCGCAAAAGAGACCCAGTACTTC.